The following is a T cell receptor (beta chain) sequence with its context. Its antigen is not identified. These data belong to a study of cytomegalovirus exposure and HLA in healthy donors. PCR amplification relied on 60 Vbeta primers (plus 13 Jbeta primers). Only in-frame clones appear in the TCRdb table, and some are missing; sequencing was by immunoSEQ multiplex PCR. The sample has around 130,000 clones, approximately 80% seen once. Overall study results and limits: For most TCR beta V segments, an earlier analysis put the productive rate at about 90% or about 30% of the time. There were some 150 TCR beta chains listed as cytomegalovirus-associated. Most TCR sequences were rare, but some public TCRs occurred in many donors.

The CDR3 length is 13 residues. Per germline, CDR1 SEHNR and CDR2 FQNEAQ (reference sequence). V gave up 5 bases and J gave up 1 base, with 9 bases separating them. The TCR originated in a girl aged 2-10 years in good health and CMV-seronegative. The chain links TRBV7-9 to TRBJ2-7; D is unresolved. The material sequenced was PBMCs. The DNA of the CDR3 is TGTGCCAGCAGCCCGACGGGTTCCTACGAGCAGTACTTC. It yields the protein CASSPTGSYEQYF. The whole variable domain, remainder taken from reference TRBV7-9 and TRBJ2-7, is DTGVSQNPRHKITKRGQNVTFRCDPISEHNRLYWYRQTLGQGPEFLTYFQNEAQLEKSRLLSDRFSAERPKGSFSTLEIQRTEQGDSAMYLCASSPTGSYEQYFGPGTRLTVT.